The entry below gives a single T cell receptor (beta chain) sequence along with its context. This record comes from a study of blood T cell repertoires in COVID-19. Study-wide background: Samples of COVID-19 (acute and convalescent) were obtained from the United States, Italy and Spain. From T cells, B-cell-depleted T cells, or PBMCs came the material, which was cDNA or gDNA.

Profiled with immunoSEQ multiplex PCR; TCRdb holds only in-frame clones, not every one. The sample includes 90,000 to 150,000 clones, roughly 80% of them seen just once. Germline trimming cut 6 bases from V and 3 bases from J; bases unmatched to any gene: 5. This CDR3 has 13 amino acids. The chain links TRBV12-3 or TRBV12-4 to TRBJ2-7; 7 bases align to TRBD2. The clonotype comes from a human donor in a cohort sampled during active COVID-19. Sequenced material: peripheral blood. The CDR3 protein is CASRNSGGYEQYF. The CDR3 region has the DNA TGTGCCAGCAGAAACTCGGGGGGCTACGAGCAGTACTTC.